This T cell receptor (beta chain) was sequenced for a study of shared clonotypes between healthy human individuals. Study results and limitations: Naive subsets, compared against memory subsets, generally had larger estimated richness values.

Concerning this clone: The antigen remains undetermined. Other DNA sequences in this specimen translate into the identical CDR3.

Method: immunoSEQ multiplex PCR; TCRdb's copy keeps in-frame clones and lacks some. The sample has about 1.1 million clones, about four fifths seen once; the top ten hold 0.5% to 0.65%. V shed 2 bases and J shed 4 bases, with 8 bases lying between them. There are 14 residues in the CDR3. CDR1 is SGHTA, CDR2 FQGTGA, per germline. This clonotype was sampled from a man in his late teens or twenties in good health. Some clones in this sample may be carry-over from other donors' samples. The V and J genes are TRBV7-3 and TRBJ2-2; tentative D call: TRBD2 (5 bases). The sample taken for sequencing was memory CD4+ T cells from PBMCs. The subset denotes: CD45RA-negative fraction. As DNA, the CDR3 is TGTGCCAGCAGCTTAGGGAGCGGCACCGGGGAGCTGTTTTTT. Translating gives CASSLGSGTGELFF.